This T cell receptor (beta chain) came from a study of regulatory T cells in long-lasting Graves disease. Study context: The study enrolled newly diagnosed Graves' patients on antithyroid drugs under 3 months.

The CDR3 length is 13 residues. Germline V lookup: CDR1 SGHVS, CDR2 FQNEAQ. Trimming took off 3 bases at V and 7 bases at J, with 13 bases between the two ends. Regarding time point: newly diagnosed GD, antithyroid drugs for less than 3 months. PBMC-extracted RNA yielded the TCR library. Overall study findings and caveats: Results may be inaccurate due to the small sample size.

The sample holds many counts of this clonotype. Its matching antigen is unknown. In building TCR beta libraries, iRepertoire HTBI primers were used together with Arm-PCR of CDR3 regions. In TCRdb, the multiplex PCR reads were re-called with MiXCR into one record per CDR3 protein. The sample consists of a few hundred thousand distinct CDR3 sequences, around an eighth of them appearing once. These data were also reused for a study on T cells in Graves' hyperthyroidism and ophthalmopathy. This second study notes: A first-round RT-PCR of the TCR CDR3 used the HTBI primer set. In blood, most of the thyroid clonotypes expanded above 0.001 were also present.

The J gene is TRBJ2-7, the V gene TRBV7-8; D is unresolved. This clonotype was obtained from a man aged 25-45 years with Graves disease. Sequencing was performed on peripheral blood mononuclear cells (PBMCs), taken at new diagnosis, from a patient treated with antithyroid drugs. The CDR3 DNA reads as TGTGCCAGCAGCTTCCGCAGCCCTGAGGAGCAGTACTTC. The encoded protein is CASSFRSPEEQYF.